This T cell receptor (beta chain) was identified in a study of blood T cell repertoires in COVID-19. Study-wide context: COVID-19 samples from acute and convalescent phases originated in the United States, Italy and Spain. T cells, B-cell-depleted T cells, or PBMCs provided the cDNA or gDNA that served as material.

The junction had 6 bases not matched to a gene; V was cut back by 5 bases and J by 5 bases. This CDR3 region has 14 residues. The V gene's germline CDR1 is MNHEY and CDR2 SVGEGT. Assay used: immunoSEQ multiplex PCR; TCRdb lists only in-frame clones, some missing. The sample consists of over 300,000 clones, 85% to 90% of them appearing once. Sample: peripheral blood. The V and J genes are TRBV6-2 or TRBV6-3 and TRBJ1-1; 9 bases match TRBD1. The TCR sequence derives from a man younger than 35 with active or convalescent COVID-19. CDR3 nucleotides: TGTGCCAGCAGTAGAGGGACAGGGATAACTGAAGCTTTCTTT. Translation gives CASSRGTGITEAFF.